This section outlines one T cell receptor beta chain sequence together with its context. Under the authors' procedure: Nucleated cell number was recorded as an estimate derived from reference gene primer amplification. Data came from immunoSEQ multiplex PCR; TCRdb stores just in-frame clones and leaves some out. That table gives V, J and clone size, and the DNA gave D and trimming. The sample shows about 140,000 clones, 77% of them seen only once. V lost 0 bases, J lost 4 bases, and 10 bases lay in between. This CDR3 spans 15 amino acids. CDR1 and CDR2 (germline): SGHRS, YFSETQ. This sample stems from a study of blood T cell repertoires in COVID-19. On the study more broadly: Whether acute or convalescent, the COVID-19 samples came from the United States, Italy and Spain. T cells, B-cell-depleted T cells, or PBMCs provided the cDNA or gDNA that served as material.

V gene TRBV5-1 combines with J gene TRBJ2-2; possibly TRBD1 for D (6 bases). The TCR comes from a woman aged 45-65 years with active or convalescent COVID-19. The sequenced material came from peripheral blood. The CDR3 sequence is CASSLGGRLTGELFF. CDR3 coding DNA: TGCGCCAGCAGCTTGGGGGGGCGTCTCACCGGGGAGCTGTTTTTT.